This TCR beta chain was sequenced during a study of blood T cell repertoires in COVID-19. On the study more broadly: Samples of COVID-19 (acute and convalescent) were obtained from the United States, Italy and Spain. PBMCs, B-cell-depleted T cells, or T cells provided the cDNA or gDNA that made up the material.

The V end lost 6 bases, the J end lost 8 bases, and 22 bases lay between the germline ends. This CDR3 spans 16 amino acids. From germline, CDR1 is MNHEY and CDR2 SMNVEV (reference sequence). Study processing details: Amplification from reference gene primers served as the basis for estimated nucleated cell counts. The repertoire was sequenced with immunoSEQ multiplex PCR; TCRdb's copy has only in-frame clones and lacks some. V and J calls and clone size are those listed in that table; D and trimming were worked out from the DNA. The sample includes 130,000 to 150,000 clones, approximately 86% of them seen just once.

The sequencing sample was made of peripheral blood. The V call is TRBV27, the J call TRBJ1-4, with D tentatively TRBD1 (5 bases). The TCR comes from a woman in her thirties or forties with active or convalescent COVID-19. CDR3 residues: CASSRVRAPLVEKLFF. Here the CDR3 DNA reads TGTGCCAGCAGCCGCGTCAGGGCCCCACTGGTGGAAAAACTGTTTTTT.